A single sample is the source of the 20 T cell receptor beta chains below, sequenced in a study of Ad26.COV2.S vaccination and SARS-CoV-2 variants. Treatment in this sample: some 19 received Ad26.COV2.S at low or high dose, single or two shots; several received placebo; per-sample allocation not given. Sampling was performed 63 days after the first vaccine or placebo injection. Clones were read by immunoSEQ multiplex PCR, and TCRdb kept only the in-frame ones, dropping some. The sample includes about half a million clones, roughly nine tenths seen only once; the top ten take under 2%. The material sequenced was peripheral blood, taken in a trial of Ad26.COV2.S vaccine versus placebo. Receptors originate from a person aged 18 to 65 who received the Ad26.COV2.S COVID-19 vaccine or a placebo.

This clone is a singleton in its sample. The chain carries TRBV11-2 and TRBJ1-5, with D tentatively TRBD1 (5 bases). The CDR3 sequence is 17 residues long. V was trimmed by 0 bases and J by 4 bases, leaving 16 bases between them. In germline, CDR1 is SGHAT, CDR2 FQNNGV. CDR3 residues: CASSLEGVRQSNQPQHF. The CDR3 region has the DNA TGTGCCAGCAGCTTAGAGGGGGTACGGCAATCTAATCAGCCCCAGCATTTT.

The V gene is TRBV29-1, the J gene TRBJ1-3; 12 nucleotides agree with TRBD1. CDR3 length equals 18 residues. The V gene end was trimmed by 3 bases and the J gene end by 4 bases; junction bases not matched to a gene: 13. Germline V gene sequence: CDR1 SQVTM, CDR2 ANQGSEA. DNA for the CDR3: TGCAGCGTTGACTCCGGGACAGGGGGCTTTTCGGGAGGAAACACCATATATTTT. As protein: CSVDSGTGGFSGGNTIYF.

The rearrangement uses TRBV3-1 (or the pseudogene TRBV3-2) and TRBJ2-3; D remains unclear. This CDR3 comprises 14 residues. Germline lookup yields CDR1 LGHDT and CDR2 YNNKEL (reference sequence). The V gene lost 2 bases and the J gene lost 5 bases, with 11 bases spanning the gap. The CDR3 region has the DNA TGTGCCAGCAGCCAACTTGGGCCTTTAGATACGCAGTATTTT. This encodes CASSQLGPLDTQYF.

This chain connects TRBV28 to TRBJ1-1; TRBD1 aligns across 9 bases. CDR1 is MDHEN, CDR2 SYDVKM, per germline. V was clipped by 7 bases and J by 6 bases; unmatched bases: 9. CDR3 length: 14 amino acids. As DNA, the CDR3 is TGTGCCAGCATCCCGGGACAGGGAATCGCTGAAGCTTTCTTT. It yields the protein CASIPGQGIAEAFF.

V gene TRBV19 combines with J gene TRBJ2-1; 7 bases match TRBD1. The CDR3 totals 17 residues. Germline V gives CDR1 LNHDA, CDR2 SQIVND (reference sequence). Trimming removed 8 bases from V and 5 bases from J; junction bases left unmatched: 18. CDR3 region: CASSLLPGGTAHNEQFF. The CDR3 DNA reads as TGTGCCAGTTCGCTTCTTCCAGGGGGTACTGCACACAATGAGCAGTTCTTC.

This rearrangement joins TRBV5-1 to TRBJ2-7, with 7 bases identical to TRBD1. The germline V gene has CDR1 SGHRS and CDR2 YFSETQ. There are 15 residues in the CDR3. With V trimmed by 4 bases and J by 3 bases, 10 bases remained unmatched. CDR3: CASSPTGTAFYEQYF. The CDR3 bases are TGCGCCAGCAGCCCCACCGGGACAGCCTTCTACGAGCAGTACTTC.

This chain connects TRBV28 to TRBJ1-5, with 7 bases fitting TRBD1. V dropped 5 bases and J dropped 4; count of bases not matched to a gene: 8. From germline, CDR1 is MDHEN and CDR2 SYDVKM. The length of the CDR3 is 15 residues. The CDR3 protein is CASSVRDRPNQPQHF. The CDR3 DNA is TGTGCCAGCAGTGTACGGGACAGACCGAATCAGCCCCAGCATTTT.

The chain uses TRBV19 and TRBJ2-5, with 7 nucleotides matching TRBD1. The junction had 5 bases not matched to a gene; V was cut back by 6 bases and J by 1 base. The CDR3 covers 14 residues. CDR1 is LNHDA and CDR2 is SQIVND in the germline V gene (reference sequence). The DNA for the CDR3 is TGTGCCAGTAGGCCGGGACAGTCCCAAGAGACCCAGTACTTC. Protein product: CASRPGQSQETQYF.

The chain has TRBV7-9 and TRBJ2-3; D gene uncertain. The germline CDR1 and CDR2 sequences are SEHNR and FQNEAQ (reference sequence). The CDR3 spans 15 residues. Trimming took 3 bases from V and 3 from J, leaving 13 bases between them. The CDR3 loop is CASSFRPGETDTQYF. DNA for the CDR3: TGTGCCAGCAGCTTTCGGCCAGGAGAAACAGATACGCAGTATTTT. Full variable domain (missing parts from reference TRBV7-9 and TRBJ2-3): DTGVSQNPRHKITKRGQNVTFRCDPISEHNRLYWYRQTLGQGPEFLTYFQNEAQLEKSRLLSDRFSAERPKGSFSTLEIQRTEQGDSAMYLCASSFRPGETDTQYFGPGTRLTVL.

CDR3 sequence: CASKAVAAREQYF. In DNA form, the CDR3 reads TGTGCCAGCAAAGCTGTGGCGGCCCGCGAGCAGTACTTC. The rearrangement joins TRBV6-6 to TRBJ2-7, with D hard to call. The CDR3 covers 13 residues. Per germline, CDR1 MNHNY and CDR2 SVGAGI (reference sequence). With 7 bases removed from V and 6 bases from J, the gap between germline ends came to 16 bases.

The chain has TRBV3-1 (or the pseudogene TRBV3-2) and TRBJ1-3, with D unclear. Trimming took off 2 bases at V and 4 bases at J, with 9 bases between the two ends. This CDR3 spans 14 amino acids. Germline CDR1 reads LGHDT; CDR2 reads YNNKEL (reference sequence). The CDR3 DNA follows: TGTGCCAGCAGCCAATGGGCAGTCGGAAACACCATATATTTT. Translating gives CASSQWAVGNTIYF.

The chain uses TRBV16 and TRBJ1-4, with D possibly matching TRBD1 (6 bases). Looked up from germline, CDR1 is KGHSY and CDR2 is FQNENV. This CDR3 has 12 amino acids. Trimming removed 6 bases at V and 8 bases at J, with 10 bases between. CDR3 amino acids: CASRQGPEKLFF. CDR3 in DNA: TGTGCCAGCAGACAGGGCCCAGAAAAACTGTTTTTT.

The V call is TRBV9, the J call TRBJ1-1; D perhaps matches TRBD1 (5 bases). CDR1 is SGDLS and CDR2 is YYNGEE in the germline V gene. The CDR3 contains 15 residues. V lost 1 base and J lost 1, with 11 bases in between. CDR3 sequence: CASSVRGNPNTEAFF. The CDR3, as DNA: TGTGCCAGCAGCGTAAGGGGAAATCCGAACACTGAAGCTTTCTTT.

Written as DNA, the CDR3 is TGTGCCAGCAGCCAAGATCCTCTAACCAATGAGCAGTTCTTC. Translation gives CASSQDPLTNEQFF. The chain has TRBV3-1 (or the pseudogene TRBV3-2) and TRBJ2-1; D gene uncertain. Germline CDR1 is LGHDT and CDR2 is YNNKEL (reference sequence). This CDR3 has 14 residues. Trimming removed 0 bases at V and 6 bases at J, with 9 bases between.

The chain carries TRBV10-2 and TRBJ1-1; no definite D call. Germline lookup yields CDR1 WSHSY and CDR2 SAAADI. V was clipped by 7 bases and J by 3 bases, with 12 bases between them. The CDR3 length is 13 residues. CDR3 protein: CASTPSPHTEAFF. CDR3 DNA: TGCGCCAGCACGCCGTCCCCGCACACTGAAGCTTTCTTT.

The CDR3 is CASSPPSSDDLDEQYF. As DNA, the CDR3 is TGTGCCAGCAGCCCACCTTCTAGCGACGACCTGGACGAGCAGTACTTC. This rearrangement joins TRBV11-1 to TRBJ2-7, with D possibly matching TRBD2 (6 bases). In germline, CDR1 is SGHAT, CDR2 FQDESV (reference sequence). Trimming stripped 5 bases from V and 5 bases from J, with 22 bases between. The CDR3 contains 16 residues.

The J gene is TRBJ1-1, the V gene TRBV19; D is ambiguous. The V end lost 6 bases, the J end lost 4 bases, and 18 bases lay between the germline ends. This CDR3 is built from 15 residues. Looked up from germline, CDR1 is LNHDA and CDR2 is SQIVND (reference sequence). The CDR3 DNA sequence: TGTGCCAGTAGCACAAGGCATAAAGCTTTCACTGAAGCTTTCTTT. Protein: CASSTRHKAFTEAFF. Filled out from reference TRBV19 and TRBJ1-1, the complete variable domain reads DGGITQSPKYLFRKEGQNVTLSCEQNLNHDAMYWYRQDPGQGLRLIYYSQIVNDFQKGDIAEGYSVSREKKESFPLTVTSAQKNPTAFYLCASSTRHKAFTEAFFGQGTRLTVV.

The J gene is TRBJ2-1, the V gene TRBV5-4; maybe TRBD1 (5 bases). CDR1 is SGHNT and CDR2 is YYREEE in the germline V gene (reference sequence). CDR3 length equals 15 residues. V lost 3 bases, J lost 0 bases, and 10 bases lay in between. CDR3 DNA sequence: TGTGCCAGCAGCTCCGAGACAGCCTCCTACAATGAGCAGTTCTTC. Its translation is CASSSETASYNEQFF.

This chain joins TRBV25-1 and TRBJ2-1; D ambiguous. V was shortened by 5 bases and J by 0 bases, with 14 bases between the two germline ends. The CDR3 contains 16 residues. Germline V CDR1 and CDR2: MGHDK, SYGVNS. CDR3 sequence reads: CASSRALRNSYNEQFF. CDR3 nucleotides: TGTGCCAGCAGTCGGGCCCTGAGAAACTCCTACAATGAGCAGTTCTTC.

The chain recombines TRBV13 with TRBJ2-7; the D gene is possibly TRBD2 (5 bases). CDR3 length equals 18 residues. Trimming cost V 3 bases and J 3 bases, with 24 bases left between them. Germline assignment: CDR1 PRHDT and CDR2 FYEKMQ (reference sequence). The CDR3 spells CASSFSVGESPLDYEQYF. The CDR3 DNA follows: TGTGCCAGCAGCTTTTCCGTCGGGGAGAGCCCCCTGGACTACGAGCAGTACTTC.